This TCR beta chain emerged from a study of shared clonotypes between healthy human individuals. Study-level information: Each donor contributed plates that comprised three CD4 naive, three CD4 memory, two CD8 naive and one CD8 memory.

A CD45RA+ naive subset and a CD45RA-negative memory subset were split from CD4+ cells. The CDR3 totals 13 residues. The germline CDR1 and CDR2 sequences are SNHLY and FYNNEI. The trim removed 5 bases at V and 8 bases at J, leaving 5 bases unmatched. Authors' analysis steps: There were no quality scores in the junction-only immunoSEQ sequences, so filtering differed. Sequenced by immunoSEQ multiplex PCR; TCRdb stores in-frame clones only, minus some. V, J and clone size were drawn from that table, and D and trimming were deduced from the DNA. The sample has some 900,000 clones; 76% are singletons. Sequencing was done on a sample of memory CD4+ T cells sorted from blood. Noted subset: CD45RA-negative fraction. The chain links TRBV2 to TRBJ2-5; 10 nucleotides align to TRBD1. The receptor was isolated from a man aged 18 to 30 in good health. The CDR3 DNA reads TGTGCCAGCAGTCGTGGACAGGGGGGCACCCAGTACTTC. Protein product: CASSRGQGGTQYF.